This T cell receptor beta chain was identified in a study of T cells after posttransplantation cyclophosphamide (dated by TCRdb to the mid-2010s). In terms of the full investigation: T cell repertoire reconstitution was tracked by TRB sequencing after myeloablative bone marrow transplantation in which posttransplantation cyclophosphamide was used as GVHD prophylaxis. Antigen receptor sequencing covered samples from 30 to 40 PTCy-treated patients and some 15 of their related bone marrow donors. TRB sequencing was performed on blood from all 35 or so PTCy patients with 1-year posttransplant specimens. In 3 patients, TRB sequencing was also performed on up to roughly 3 more blood samples taken 2 to 5.2 years after transplant, and in a handful of patients, pretransplant blood was also TRB-sequenced. Because TRA and TRB clonality correlated tightly in roughly nine samples, later TCR analyses were limited to TRB. Public TRB sequences were queried against a database of over 3,000 sequences associated with responses to pathogens, tumor antigens, self-antigens and alloantigens.

Genomic DNA was used for TRB sequencing, which was performed with the immunoSEQ assay at survey resolution or with the hsTCRB kit. Per the authors' processing: Initial read processing used immunoSEQ software, and repertoire analyses used the LymphoSeq R package. Clonality was calculated as 1 minus normalized Shannon entropy, and the Gini coefficient was also calculated for each TRB dataset. To infer phenotypes in unsorted samples, TRB sequences from sorted subsets of the recipient or donor were mapped onto the unsorted samples of the same recipient. This is the immuneACCESS table as TCRdb keeps it, with only in-frame sequences that have V and J called. A part of the clones is gone; compared with another copy, unresolved V genes explain less than half, and the rest is unexplained. For V, J and clone size, that table is used; D and trimming come from the DNA. The sample features about 12,000 clones, and none is a singleton. Roughly 27% of the sample goes to the ten largest clones.

This clone was detected only a few times. What antigen it recognizes has not been identified. No quality values exist for individual bases; no much larger clone is one base distant. Broader findings and caveats from the paper: Across 45 patients, recipient CMV seropositivity and CMV reactivation were highly associated with TRB clonality; PTCy diversity was similar to CNI/methotrexate controls. The TRB repertoires of T cells infiltrating skin or GI tract showed only limited overlap with the TRB repertoires of T cells in blood. Donor-recipient similarity was low at 1-2 months but increased during the first year, and donor CD8+ memory clones often dominated later blood repertoires.

What this sample's treatment or condition label stands for: high-dose cyclophosphamide on days +3 and +4 as single-agent GVHD prophylaxis. Busulfan and fludarabine conditioning, a related or unrelated marrow graft, and cyclophosphamide on days +3 and +4 were given to PTCy patients. The PTCy-treated patients were drawn from a prospective, multi-institutional clinical trial. Peripheral blood and bone marrow mononuclear cells were isolated by Ficoll-Hypaque density centrifugation and were cryopreserved. The clonotype was recovered from a female patient in her thirties or forties who received an allogeneic stem cell transplant from a related donor, was CMV-positive, and had acute GVHD only. Following transplantation, part of the T cell population may be supplied by the graft donor rather than the patient. Sequencing was performed on PBMCs, taken after allogeneic stem cell transplant with posttransplant cyclophosphamide.

The CDR3 sequence is CASGLPASGLLEQYF. The nucleotide sequence reads as follows: TGTGCTAGTGGCCTACCGGCTAGCGGCCTTCTCGAGCAGTACTTC. The sequence is built from TRBV12-5 and TRBJ2-5; 7 nucleotides in the junction match TRBD2. TRBJ2-7 explains the end of the DNA better; the J call may be wrong. CDR1 and CDR2 (LGHNT, FRNRAP) derive from the germline V gene. From the cysteine through the phenylalanine, the CDR3 covers 15 amino acids. The kept DNA is CDR3 alone, 45 bases in frame from the first base.